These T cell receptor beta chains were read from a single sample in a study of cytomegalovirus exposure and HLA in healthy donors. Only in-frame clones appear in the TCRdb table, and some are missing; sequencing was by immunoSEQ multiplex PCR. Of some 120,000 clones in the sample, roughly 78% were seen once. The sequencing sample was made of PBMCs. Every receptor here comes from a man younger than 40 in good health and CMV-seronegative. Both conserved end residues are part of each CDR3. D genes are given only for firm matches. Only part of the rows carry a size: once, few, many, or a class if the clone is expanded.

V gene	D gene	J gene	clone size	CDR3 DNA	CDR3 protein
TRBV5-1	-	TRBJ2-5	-	TGCGCCAGCAGCCAGACAGTCGAAGAGACCCAGTACTTC	CASSQTVEETQYF
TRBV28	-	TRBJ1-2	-	TGTGCCAGCAGTTTACTAGGCGCGGCGGGGGTTAAGGGGTATGGCTACACCTTC	CASSLLGAAGVKGYGYTF
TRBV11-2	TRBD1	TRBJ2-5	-	TGTGCCAGCAGCCTAGGGCTCCGTGACAGGGGGGAGACCCAGTACTTC	CASSLGLRDRGETQYF
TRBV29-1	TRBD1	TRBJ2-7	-	TGCAGCGTTGAGGCGGGACAGGGTGGCTACGAGCAGTACTTC	CSVEAGQGGYEQYF
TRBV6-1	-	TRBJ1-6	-	TGTGCCAGCAGTGCTCACGGCCGGGATTCCCCCCTCCACTTT	CASSAHGRDSPLHF
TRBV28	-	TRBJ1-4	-	TGTGCCAGCAGTTTCGCCGGTGCAACTAATGAAAAACTGTTTTTT	CASSFAGATNEKLFF
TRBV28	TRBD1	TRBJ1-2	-	TGTGCCAGCAGCACAGGGGGCGCGAACTATGGCTACACCTTC	CASSTGGANYGYTF
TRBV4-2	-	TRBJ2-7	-	TGTGCCAGCAGCCAAGATCAGGGCCCCTACGAGCAGTACTTC	CASSQDQGPYEQYF
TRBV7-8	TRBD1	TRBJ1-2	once	TGTGCCAGCAGCGCATGGGACAGGCCTAGTGATGGCTACACCTTC	CASSAWDRPSDGYTF
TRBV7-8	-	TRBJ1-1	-	TGTGCCAGCTCCTCGGGGTATACTGAAGCTTTCTTT	CASSSGYTEAFF
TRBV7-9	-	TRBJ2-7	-	TGTGCCAGCAGCAACAGCAGACACGAGCAGTACTTC	CASSNSRHEQYF
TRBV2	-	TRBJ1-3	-	TGTGCCAGCAGTGAAGGGGGCCTGCTTCGAAACACCATATATTTT	CASSEGGLLRNTIYF
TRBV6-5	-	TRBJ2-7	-	TGTGCCAGCAGTTCGCCGTCTACAGCCTACGAGCAGTACTTC	CASSSPSTAYEQYF
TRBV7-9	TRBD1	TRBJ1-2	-	TGTGCCAGCAGCCAAACAGGGGGCTATGGCTACACCTTC	CASSQTGGYGYTF
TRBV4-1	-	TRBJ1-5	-	TGCGCCAGCAGCCAAGCTCCGGGGAGGAATCAGCCCCAGCATTTT	CASSQAPGRNQPQHF
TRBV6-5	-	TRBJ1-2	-	TGTGCCAGCAGTTACTTAGGCAGGGAAGCCTATGGCTACACCTTC	CASSYLGREAYGYTF
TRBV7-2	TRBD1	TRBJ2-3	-	TGTGCCAGCAGGCCGGGACAGGGGACAGATACGCAGTATTTT	CASRPGQGTDTQYF
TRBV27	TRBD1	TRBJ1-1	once	TGTGCCAGCAGCACAGGGGCATACACTGAAGCTTTCTTT	CASSTGAYTEAFF
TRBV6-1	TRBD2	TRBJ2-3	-	TGTGCCAGCTCTGGCGGGAGGGGTACAGATACGCAGTATTTT	CASSGGRGTDTQYF
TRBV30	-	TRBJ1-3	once	TGTGCCTGGAGTGGGGAGAACACCATATATTTT	CAWSGENTIYF
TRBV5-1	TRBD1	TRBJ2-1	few	TGCGCCAGCAGCTTGGTAGGGGGCAACTACAATGAGCAGTTCTTC	CASSLVGGNYNEQFF
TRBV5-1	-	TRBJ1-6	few	TGCGCCAGCAGCTTGAGTGGATCTCGGGATTCACCCCTCCACTTT	CASSLSGSRDSPLHF
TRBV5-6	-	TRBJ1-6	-	TGTGCCAGCAGCTTGGGAGCGGCAGGTCCCTTCCCCCTCCACTTT	CASSLGAAGPFPLHF
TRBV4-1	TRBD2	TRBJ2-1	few	TGCGCCAGCAGCCTCGGACTAGCGGGGTACAATGAGCAGTTCTTC	CASSLGLAGYNEQFF